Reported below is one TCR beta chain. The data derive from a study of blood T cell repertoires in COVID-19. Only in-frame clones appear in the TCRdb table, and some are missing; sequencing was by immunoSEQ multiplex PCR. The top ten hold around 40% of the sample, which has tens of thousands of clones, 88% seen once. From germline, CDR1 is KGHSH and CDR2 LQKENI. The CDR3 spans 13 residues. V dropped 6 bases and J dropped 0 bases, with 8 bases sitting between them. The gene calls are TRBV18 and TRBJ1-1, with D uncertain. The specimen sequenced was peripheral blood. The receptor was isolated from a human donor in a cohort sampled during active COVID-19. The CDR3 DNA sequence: TGTGCCAGCTCCGGGATATTGAACACTGAAGCTTTCTTT. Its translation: CASSGILNTEAFF.